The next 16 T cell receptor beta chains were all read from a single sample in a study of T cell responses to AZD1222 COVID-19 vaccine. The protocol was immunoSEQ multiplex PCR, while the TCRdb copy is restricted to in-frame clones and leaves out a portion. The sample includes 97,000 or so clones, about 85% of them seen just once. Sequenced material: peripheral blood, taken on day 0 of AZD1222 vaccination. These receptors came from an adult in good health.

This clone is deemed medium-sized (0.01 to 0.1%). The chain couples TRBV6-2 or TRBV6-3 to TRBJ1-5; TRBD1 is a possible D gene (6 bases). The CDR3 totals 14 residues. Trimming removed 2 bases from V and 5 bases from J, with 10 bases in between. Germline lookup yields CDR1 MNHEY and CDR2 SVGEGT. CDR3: CASSYGGPYQPQHF. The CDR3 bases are TGTGCCAGCAGTTACGGGGGGCCCTATCAGCCCCAGCATTTT.

CDR3 nucleotide sequence: TGTGCCAGCAGTGACCCGCAGGGGGCCACAGATACGCAGTATTTT. Residues: CASSDPQGATDTQYF. The chain employs TRBV6-1 and TRBJ2-3; the match to TRBD1 covers 8 bases. The CDR3 extends over 15 amino acids. V lost 3 bases to trimming and J lost 2 bases; unmatched junction nucleotides: 4. Germline values: CDR1 MNHNS, CDR2 SASEGT.

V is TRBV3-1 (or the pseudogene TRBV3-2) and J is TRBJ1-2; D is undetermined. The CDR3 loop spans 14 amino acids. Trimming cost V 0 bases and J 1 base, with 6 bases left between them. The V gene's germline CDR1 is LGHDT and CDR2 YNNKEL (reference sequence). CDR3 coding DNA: TGTGCCAGCAGCCAAGAGTGGGGTAACTATGGCTACACCTTC. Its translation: CASSQEWGNYGYTF.

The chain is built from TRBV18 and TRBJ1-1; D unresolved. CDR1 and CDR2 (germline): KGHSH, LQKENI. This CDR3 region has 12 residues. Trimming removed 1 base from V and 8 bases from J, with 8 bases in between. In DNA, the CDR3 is TGTGCCAGCTCACCACGCAACCAAGAAGCTTTCTTT. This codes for CASSPRNQEAFF. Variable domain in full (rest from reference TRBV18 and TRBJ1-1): NAGVMQNPRHLVRRRGQEARLRCSPMKGHSHVYWYRQLPEEGLKFMVYLQKENIIDESGMPKERFSAEFPKEGPSILRIQQVVRGDSAAYFCASSPRNQEAFFGQGTRLTVV.

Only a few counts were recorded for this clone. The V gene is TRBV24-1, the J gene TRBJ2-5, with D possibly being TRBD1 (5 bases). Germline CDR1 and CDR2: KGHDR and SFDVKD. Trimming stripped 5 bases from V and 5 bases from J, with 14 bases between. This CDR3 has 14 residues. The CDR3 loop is CATSAWGDRETQYF. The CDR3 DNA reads TGTGCCACCAGTGCGTGGGGCGATAGGGAGACCCAGTACTTC.

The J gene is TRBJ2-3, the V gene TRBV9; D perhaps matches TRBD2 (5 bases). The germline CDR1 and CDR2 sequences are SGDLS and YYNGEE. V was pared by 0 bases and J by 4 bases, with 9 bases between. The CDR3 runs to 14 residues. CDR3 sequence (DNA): TGTGCCAGCAGCGTAGTTGGGCGGGCAGATACGCAGTATTTT. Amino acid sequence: CASSVVGRADTQYF.

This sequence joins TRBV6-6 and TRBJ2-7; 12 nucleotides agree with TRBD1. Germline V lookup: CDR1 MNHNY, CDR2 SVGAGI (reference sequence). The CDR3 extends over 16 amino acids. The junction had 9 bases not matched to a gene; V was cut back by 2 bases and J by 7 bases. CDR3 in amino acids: CASSYGTGGSMGEQYF. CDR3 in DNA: TGTGCCAGCAGTTACGGGACAGGGGGCAGTATGGGTGAGCAGTACTTC.

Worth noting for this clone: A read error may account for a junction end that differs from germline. The CDR3 DNA reads TGTGCTAGCAGCTTATCTCCGACGTCCTACGAGCAGTACTTC. Its translation: CASSLSPTSYEQYF. This chain links TRBV7-7 with TRBJ2-7, with D hard to call. CDR3 size: 14 residues. CDR1 and CDR2 from the germline V gene are SSHAT and FNYEAQ (reference sequence).

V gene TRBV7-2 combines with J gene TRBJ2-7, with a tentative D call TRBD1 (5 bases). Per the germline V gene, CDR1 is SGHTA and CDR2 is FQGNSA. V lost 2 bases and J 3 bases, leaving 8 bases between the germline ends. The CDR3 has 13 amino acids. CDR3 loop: CASSLYDSYEQYF. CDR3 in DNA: TGTGCCAGCAGCTTATACGACAGCTACGAGCAGTACTTC.

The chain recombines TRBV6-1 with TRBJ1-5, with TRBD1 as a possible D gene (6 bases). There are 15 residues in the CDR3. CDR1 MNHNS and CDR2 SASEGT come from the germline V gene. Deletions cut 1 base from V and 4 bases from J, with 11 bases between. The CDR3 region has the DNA TGTGCCAGCAGTGAAGGGACAGTACCAAATCAGCCCCAGCATTTT. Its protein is CASSEGTVPNQPQHF.

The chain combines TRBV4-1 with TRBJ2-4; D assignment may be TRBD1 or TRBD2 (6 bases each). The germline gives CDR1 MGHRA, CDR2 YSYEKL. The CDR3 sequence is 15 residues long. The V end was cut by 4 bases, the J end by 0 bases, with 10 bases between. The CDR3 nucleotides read TGCGCCAGCAGCCGGGGGGCTGAAGCCAAAAACATTCAGTACTTC. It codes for CASSRGAEAKNIQYF.

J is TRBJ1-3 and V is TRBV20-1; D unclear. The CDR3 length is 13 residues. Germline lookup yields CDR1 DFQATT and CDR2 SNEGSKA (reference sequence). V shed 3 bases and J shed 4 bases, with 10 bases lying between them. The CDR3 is CSASWAGGNTIYF. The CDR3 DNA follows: TGCAGTGCTAGTTGGGCCGGGGGAAACACCATATATTTT.

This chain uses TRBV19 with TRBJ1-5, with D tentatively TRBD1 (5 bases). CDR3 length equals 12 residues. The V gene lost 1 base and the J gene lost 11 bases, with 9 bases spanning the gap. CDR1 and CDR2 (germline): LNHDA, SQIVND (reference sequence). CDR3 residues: CASSIGGWTQHF. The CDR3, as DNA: TGTGCCAGTAGTATAGGGGGGTGGACCCAGCATTTT. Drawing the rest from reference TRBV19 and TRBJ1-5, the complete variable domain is DGGITQSPKYLFRKEGQNVTLSCEQNLNHDAMYWYRQDPGQGLRLIYYSQIVNDFQKGDIAEGYSVSREKKESFPLTVTSAQKNPTAFYLCASSIGGWTQHFGDGTRLSIL.

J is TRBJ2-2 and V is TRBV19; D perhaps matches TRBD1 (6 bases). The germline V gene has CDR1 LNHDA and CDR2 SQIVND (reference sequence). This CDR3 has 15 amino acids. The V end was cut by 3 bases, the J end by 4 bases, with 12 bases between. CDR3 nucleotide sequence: TGTGCCAGTAGTATGGCAGGGGTTGGCACCGGGGAGCTGTTTTTT. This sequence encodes CASSMAGVGTGELFF.

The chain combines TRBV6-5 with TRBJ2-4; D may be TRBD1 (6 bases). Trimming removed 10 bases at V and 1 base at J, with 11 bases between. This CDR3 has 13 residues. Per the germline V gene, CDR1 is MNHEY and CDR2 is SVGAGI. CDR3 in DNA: TGTGCCACTAAGGGGGAGGCCAAAAACATTCAGTACTTC. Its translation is CATKGEAKNIQYF.

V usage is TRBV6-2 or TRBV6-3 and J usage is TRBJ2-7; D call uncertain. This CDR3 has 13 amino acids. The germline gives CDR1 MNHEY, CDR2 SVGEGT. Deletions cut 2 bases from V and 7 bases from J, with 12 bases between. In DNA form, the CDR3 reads TGTGCCAGCAGTTACACCCTGGCGAGAGAGCAGTACTTC. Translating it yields CASSYTLAREQYF.